The present TCR beta chain was sequenced within a study of HIV-infected patients and healthy controls. The wider study: In about 85% of the 16 patients, CD4 counts climbed slightly after three months but remained subnormal. Study conclusions and caveats: HIV-infected patients shared fewer CDR3 sequences between individuals than healthy controls.

This clonotype was observed at least ten times. As yet, its antigen is unknown. Approximately 500 ng RNA was reverse transcribed with alpha and beta constant-region primers. Separate chain-specific third strand synthesis with multiplexing indices produced the alpha and beta libraries. A 12-nucleotide barcode per molecule came from two concatenated random hexamers added pre-amplification. TCRdb reprocessed the 5' RACE reads with MiXCR, giving one entry per CDR3 protein. The data hold about 7,000 distinct CDR3 sequences, with about 9.4% observed a single time. All unsorted peripheral T cells were captured because whole blood was used without fractionation. RNA came from approximately 2.5 ml of peripheral blood. V gave up 6 bases and J gave up 0 bases; unmatched junction bases: 17. Germline V gene sequence: CDR1 SEHNR, CDR2 FQNEAQ (reference sequence). The CDR3 loop spans 20 amino acids.

The material was blood, obtained before antiretroviral therapy. The clonotype comes from an adult with HIV infection. This chain joins TRBV7-9 and TRBJ2-2; TRBD2 matches 9 bases. This chain's CDR3 is CASRSTLNPGGRANTGELFF. CDR3 sequence (DNA): TGTGCCAGCAGGTCTACCCTCAACCCGGGCGGGAGGGCGAACACCGGGGAGCTGTTTTTT. The variable domain in full, completed from reference TRBV7-9 and TRBJ2-2, reads DTGVSQNPRHKITKRGQNVTFRCDPISEHNRLYWYRQTLGQGPEFLTYFQNEAQLEKSRLLSDRFSAERPKGSFSTLEIQRTEQGDSAMYLCASRSTLNPGGRANTGELFFGEGSRLTVL.